These T cell receptor beta chains were read from a single sample in a study of cytomegalovirus exposure and HLA in healthy donors. Here immunoSEQ multiplex PCR was the method, and the copy in TCRdb shows in-frame clones only, minus some. With about 110,000 clones in the sample, the ten largest clones hold less than 4.5%. Sequencing was performed on PBMCs. These receptors came from a man aged 25-45 years in good health and CMV-seronegative. Both conserved end residues are part of each CDR3. A D gene is named only where the DNA matches it firmly.

v_gene,d_gene,j_gene,CDR3aa,CDR3nt
TRBV19,NA,TRBJ2-5,CASTGRETQYF,TGTGCCAGTACAGGTAGAGAGACCCAGTACTTC
TRBV5-1,NA,TRBJ2-7,CASTGSLYEQYF,TGCGCCAGCACGGGATCCCTCTACGAGCAGTACTTC
TRBV7-9,TRBD2,TRBJ2-7,CASSLGGSTGGEQYF,TGTGCCAGCAGCTTGGGTGGGTCAACGGGGGGCGAGCAGTACTTC
TRBV6-5,NA,TRBJ2-3,CASSAPGLDTQYF,TGTGCCAGCAGTGCGCCGGGGTTGGATACGCAGTATTTT
TRBV27,TRBD1,TRBJ2-7,CASSSPSSTGGYEQYF,TGTGCCAGCAGTTCCCCCTCCTCCACAGGGGGCTACGAGCAGTACTTC
TRBV19,NA,TRBJ2-7,CASSMSWTAGALEQYF,TGTGCCAGTAGTATGAGTTGGACCGCAGGGGCCCTCGAGCAGTACTTC
TRBV5-1,TRBD1,TRBJ2-7,CASSLGTGPVYEQYF,TGCGCCAGCAGCTTGGGGACAGGCCCTGTCTACGAGCAGTACTTC
TRBV5-5,TRBD1,TRBJ1-5,CASSGFSGTGHNQPQHF,TGTGCCAGCTCGGGATTCTCCGGGACAGGCCACAATCAGCCCCAGCATTTT
TRBV28,NA,TRBJ2-1,CASTRRGSEQFF,TGTGCCAGCACCCGCAGGGGAAGTGAGCAGTTCTTC
TRBV6-5,TRBD1,TRBJ2-7,CASSFRDRVKEQYF,TGTGCCAGCAGTTTCCGGGACAGGGTTAAAGAGCAGTACTTC
TRBV7-6,TRBD1,TRBJ1-5,CASSFTGGGQPQHF,TGTGCCAGCAGCTTTACAGGGGGCGGGCAGCCCCAGCATTTT
TRBV4-2,TRBD1,TRBJ2-7,CASSQARAQGKSSYEQYF,TGTGCCAGCAGCCAAGCCCGGGCACAGGGGAAGAGCTCCTACGAGCAGTACTTC
TRBV9,TRBD1,TRBJ2-1,CASSEGRGRDEQFF,TGTGCCAGCAGTGAGGGCAGGGGGCGGGATGAGCAGTTCTTC
TRBV9,TRBD1,TRBJ1-6,CASSPDGTVSSPLHF,TGTGCCAGCAGCCCAGATGGGACAGTGAGTTCACCCCTCCACTTT
TRBV28,NA,TRBJ1-1,CASRKLEGRGGTEAFF,TGTGCCAGCAGAAAACTTGAAGGTAGGGGAGGCACTGAAGCTTTCTTT